Listed here are 4 T cell receptor beta chains from one sample, sequenced in a study of regulatory T cells in long-lasting Graves disease. Indicated time point: newly diagnosed GD, antithyroid drugs for less than 3 months. PBMC-derived RNA was used for the TCR library. The TCR beta library used iRepertoire HTBI primers with Arm-PCR amplification of CDR3. TCRdb reprocessed the multiplex PCR reads via MiXCR and lists one record per CDR3 protein. Of roughly 410,000 distinct CDR3 sequences in the sample, around 16% were seen once. These data are also associated with another study on T cells in Graves' hyperthyroidism and ophthalmopathy.

The sequences come from peripheral blood mononuclear cells (PBMCs), collected at new diagnosis, from a patient treated with antithyroid drugs. Source of these receptors: a woman between 40 and 55 years old with Graves disease.

The sample holds many counts of this clonotype. This rearrangement joins TRBV28 to TRBJ1-5; D is uncertain. The CDR3 has 14 amino acids. V lost 6 bases to trimming and J lost 3 bases, with 12 bases between them. Germline V gene sequence: CDR1 MDHEN, CDR2 SYDVKM. The CDR3 is CASRYSRDNQPQHF. CDR3 bases: TGTGCCAGCAGGTATAGTAGGGACAATCAGCCCCAGCATTTT. Looking up the rest from reference TRBV28 and TRBJ1-5 gives the full variable domain: DVKVTQSSRYLVKRTGEKVFLECVQDMDHENMFWYRQDPGLGLRLIYFSYDVKMKEKGDIPEGYSVSREKKERFSLILESASTNQTSMYLCASRYSRDNQPQHFGDGTRLSIL.

Remarks on this clonotype: Because it lacks the conserved phenylalanine or tryptophan at the end, this CDR3 is likely a read error. The J gene is TRBJ2-7, the V gene TRBV7-9; D not certain. The CDR3 totals 14 residues. From germline, CDR1 is SEHNR and CDR2 FQNEAQ (reference sequence). V was cut by 1 base and J by 0 bases, with 7 bases left in between. CDR3 in amino acids: CASSLGFISYEQYL. CDR3 sequence (DNA): TGTGCCAGCAGCTTAGGGTTCATCTCCTACGAGCAGTACCTC.

CDR3 sequence reads: CASGLVASGTEGPIQYF. The CDR3 nucleotides are TGTGCTAGTGGTTTGGTAGCTTCGGGAACCGAGGGGCCCATTCAGTACTTC. The chain combines TRBV12-5 with TRBJ2-4; D possibly uses TRBD1 or TRBD2 (5 bases each). Trimming left V 0 bases short and J 9 bases short, with 21 bases between. The CDR3 runs to 17 residues. Germline loops: CDR1 LGHNT, CDR2 FRNRAP.

The sample holds many counts of this clonotype. This chain uses TRBV30 with TRBJ2-7; 7 bases are a match to TRBD1. V trimming: 2 bases; J trimming: 1 base; junction bases outside the gene matches: 2. Germline CDR1 reads GTSNPN; CDR2 reads SVGIG (reference sequence). CDR3 size: 13 residues. CDR3: CAWSQGVSYEQYF. CDR3 sequence (DNA): TGTGCCTGGAGTCAGGGGGTATCCTACGAGCAGTACTTC.